The 13 T cell receptor beta chains listed next were all sequenced from one sample in a study of blood T cell dynamics during melanoma immunotherapy. Indicated time point: pre-treatment baseline. Sequencing was performed with immunoSEQ multiplex PCR; in TCRdb, only in-frame clones are kept and a portion is missing. The table lists over 10,000 clones, under 90% of them singletons. Sequencing used blood, obtained from a patient treated with checkpoint blockade. The receptors were gathered from a human donor with melanoma.

The CDR3 is CASSVGGGGNQPQHF. Here the CDR3 DNA reads TGTGCCAGCAGTGTCGGGGGGGGAGGAAATCAGCCCCAGCATTTT. This rearrangement joins TRBV2 to TRBJ1-5, with a tentative D call TRBD1 (5 bases). The length of the CDR3 is 15 residues. V lost 4 bases and J 4 bases, leaving 14 bases between the germline ends. CDR1 and CDR2 from the germline V gene are SNHLY and FYNNEI. Combining the CDR3 with reference TRBV2 and TRBJ1-5 gives the whole variable domain EPEVTQTPSHQVTQMGQEVILRCVPISNHLYFYWYRQILGQKVEFLVSFYNNEISEKSEIFDDQFSVERPDGSNFTLKIRSTKLEDSAMYFCASSVGGGGNQPQHFGDGTRLSIL.

The rearrangement joins TRBV7-2 to TRBJ2-2; D gene unclear. Germline CDR1 SGHTA, CDR2 FQGNSA. V lost 5 bases, J lost 0 bases, and 16 bases lay in between. The CDR3 has 17 residues. The CDR3 is CASSRDPRPPNTGELFF. The DNA for the CDR3 is TGTGCCAGCAGCCGCGACCCCAGACCGCCGAACACCGGGGAGCTGTTTTTT.

This rearrangement joins TRBV5-1 to TRBJ2-7; the D is unclear. CDR3 length: 13 residues. Per the germline V gene, CDR1 is SGHRS and CDR2 is YFSETQ. The ends were cut back, 0 bases at V and 3 bases at J, with 7 bases in the middle. CDR3 nucleotide sequence: TGCGCCAGCAGCTTGGGCAGAAACTACGAGCAGTACTTC. Translated, it gives CASSLGRNYEQYF.

This clone was counted a single time. This chain uses TRBV5-5 with TRBJ2-1, with D uncertain. V was trimmed by 4 bases and J by 5 bases, leaving 10 bases between them. This CDR3 comprises 13 residues. The germline V gene has CDR1 SGHKS and CDR2 YYEKEE (reference sequence). CDR3 amino acids: CASSRSVDNEQFF. In nucleotides, the CDR3 is TGTGCCAGCAGCCGCTCGGTGGACAATGAGCAGTTCTTC.

V is TRBV18 and J is TRBJ2-3; maybe TRBD2 (5 bases). Trimming removed 3 bases from V and 2 bases from J, with 12 bases in between. The germline V gene has CDR1 KGHSH and CDR2 LQKENI. CDR3 size: 15 residues. The CDR3 reads CASSPEGVNTDTQYF. The CDR3 DNA follows: TGTGCCAGCTCACCCGAGGGAGTTAACACAGATACGCAGTATTTT. The entire variable domain, with the rest obtained from reference TRBV18 and TRBJ2-3, is as follows: NAGVMQNPRHLVRRRGQEARLRCSPMKGHSHVYWYRQLPEEGLKFMVYLQKENIIDESGMPKERFSAEFPKEGPSILRIQQVVRGDSAAYFCASSPEGVNTDTQYFGPGTRLTVL.

The J gene is TRBJ2-4, the V gene TRBV5-4; D not resolved. The germline V and J ends were trimmed by 0 bases and 7 bases, with 11 bases remaining between them. Germline-derived CDR1 and CDR2 are SGHNT and YYREEE (reference sequence). CDR3 length: 14 residues. CDR3 sequence: CASSLEGSRNIQYF. The CDR3 nucleotides read TGTGCCAGCAGCTTGGAGGGTTCGCGGAACATTCAGTACTTC.

V and J are TRBV27 and TRBJ1-6; D ambiguous. This CDR3 has 15 residues. Trimming took off 5 bases at V and 10 bases at J, with 18 bases between the two ends. Germline CDR1 is MNHEY and CDR2 is SMNVEV (reference sequence). The CDR3 region is CASSPIDPGGSPLHF. DNA for the CDR3: TGTGCCAGCAGTCCCATAGACCCCGGCGGGTCACCCCTCCACTTT.

The chain carries TRBV27 and TRBJ2-7; TRBD1 matches at 9 bases. The CDR3 loop spans 17 amino acids. V shed 5 bases, J shed 3 bases, and the junction held 14 bases outside the gene matches. Germline values: CDR1 MNHEY, CDR2 SMNVEV (reference sequence). DNA of the CDR3: TGTGCCAGCAGTGTGACCCGTTTCCGGGACAGGGTCTACGAGCAGTACTTC. Its protein is CASSVTRFRDRVYEQYF.

The CDR3 protein is CASSRDREQDEQFF. The CDR3 DNA reads TGTGCCAGCAGCCGTGACAGGGAACAGGATGAGCAGTTCTTC. The chain links TRBV11-3 to TRBJ2-1; 7 nucleotides match TRBD1. CDR1 and CDR2 from the germline V gene are SGHNT and YENEEA. After removal of 5 bases from V and 8 bases from J, the junction contained 9 bases not matched to a gene. The CDR3 runs 14 residues.

The gene calls are TRBV7-9 and TRBJ2-3, with D maybe TRBD2 (5 bases). The V and J ends lost 4 bases and 3 bases respectively, with 8 bases between them. Looked up from germline, CDR1 is SEHNR and CDR2 is FQNEAQ (reference sequence). The CDR3 totals 13 residues. The CDR3 coding sequence is TGTGCCAGCAGCTCCAGCGGTACAGATACGCAGTATTTT. It codes for CASSSSGTDTQYF.

V is TRBV6-1 and J is TRBJ2-7, with 7 bases matching TRBD2. The germline V gene has CDR1 MNHNS and CDR2 SASEGT. V dropped 3 bases and J dropped 2; count of bases not matched to a gene: 7. The CDR3 loop spans 15 amino acids. In DNA, the CDR3 is TGTGCCAGCAGTGACCCCGGGACTACAACCTACGAGCAGTACTTC. Protein: CASSDPGTTTYEQYF.

The J gene is TRBJ2-2, the V gene TRBV15; 8 bases are a match to TRBD1. The CDR3 totals 15 residues. The germline gives CDR1 LNHNV, CDR2 YYDKDF (reference sequence). Trimming at V came to 7 bases and at J to 3 bases, leaving 7 bases not matched to a gene. The CDR3 region has the DNA TGTGCCACCACCTCGGGACAGGACGACACCGGGGAGCTGTTTTTT. It specifies CATTSGQDDTGELFF.

CDR3 in amino acids: CASRFRETQYF. The DNA of the CDR3 is TGTGCCAGTAGATTCAGAGAGACCCAGTACTTC. The gene calls are TRBV19 and TRBJ2-5; D gene unclear. The CDR3 runs to 11 residues. Trimming removed 6 bases at V and 4 bases at J, with 6 bases between. CDR1 is LNHDA, CDR2 SQIVND, per germline (reference sequence).